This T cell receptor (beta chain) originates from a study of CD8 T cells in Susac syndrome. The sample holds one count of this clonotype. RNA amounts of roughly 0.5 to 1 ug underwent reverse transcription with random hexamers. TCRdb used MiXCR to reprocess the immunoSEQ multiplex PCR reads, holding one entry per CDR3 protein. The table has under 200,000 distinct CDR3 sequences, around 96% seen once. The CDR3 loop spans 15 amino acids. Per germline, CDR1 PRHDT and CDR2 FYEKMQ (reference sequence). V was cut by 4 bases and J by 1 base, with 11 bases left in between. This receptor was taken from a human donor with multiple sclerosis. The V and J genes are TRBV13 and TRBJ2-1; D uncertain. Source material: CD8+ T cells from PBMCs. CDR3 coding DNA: TGTGCCAGCAGCTCCAACACACGGTCCTACAATGAGCAGTTCTTC. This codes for CASSSNTRSYNEQFF.